What follows are 28 T cell receptor beta chains derived from one specimen sequenced in a study of blood T cell repertoires in COVID-19. The table came from immunoSEQ multiplex PCR; TCRdb's copy has only in-frame clones and leaves some out. The data contain some 220,000 clones, about 83% of them singletons. The sequencing input was peripheral blood. These receptors originate from a human donor in a cohort sampled during active COVID-19.

This clone appeared many times. This chain connects TRBV5-1 to TRBJ2-1, with TRBD1 matching over 8 bases. The length of the CDR3 is 13 residues. Trimming at V came to 4 bases and at J to 9 bases, leaving 6 bases not matched to a gene. CDR1 is SGHRS, CDR2 YFSETQ, per germline. CDR3 sequence (DNA): TGCGCCAGCAGCCTCGGACAGGGAACTGAGCAGTTCTTC. This encodes CASSLGQGTEQFF.

In nucleotides, the CDR3 is TGTGCCAGCAGCTCCCGCCCAGCGGGAGGCGAGCAGTACTTC. Translated, it gives CASSSRPAGGEQYF. The J gene is TRBJ2-7, the V gene TRBV5-6; 9 nucleotides align to TRBD2. This CDR3 spans 14 amino acids. Germline V gene data show CDR1 as SGHDT and CDR2 as YYEEEE. V was pared by 3 bases and J by 6 bases, with 7 bases of the junction left unmatched.

The rearrangement joins TRBV11-2 to TRBJ2-2, with 7 bases fitting TRBD2. Trimming at V came to 1 base and at J to 2 bases, leaving 10 bases not matched to a gene. The CDR3 loop spans 18 amino acids. Looked up from germline, CDR1 is SGHAT and CDR2 is FQNNGV. The CDR3 DNA reads as TGTGCCAGCAGCTTAGCCCCGACTAGCTTCCTAAACACCGGGGAGCTGTTTTTT. Translation: CASSLAPTSFLNTGELFF. Combining the CDR3 with reference TRBV11-2 and TRBJ2-2 gives the whole variable domain EAGVAQSPRYKIIEKRQSVAFWCNPISGHATLYWYQQILGQGPKLLIQFQNNGVVDDSQLPKDRFSAERLKGVDSTLKIQPAKLEDSAVYLCASSLAPTSFLNTGELFFGEGSRLTVL.

V gene TRBV10-1 combines with J gene TRBJ2-7, with D hard to call. Trimming took 3 bases from V and 4 from J, leaving 13 bases between them. CDR1 WNHNN and CDR2 SYGVQD come from the germline V gene (reference sequence). The CDR3 covers 14 residues. The CDR3 region has the DNA TGCGCCAGCAGTGATCCCAGCTCCGGGTACGAGCAGTACTTC. This gives the protein CASSDPSSGYEQYF.

Only a few counts were recorded for this clone. V gene TRBV28 combines with J gene TRBJ2-3, with D possibly TRBD2 on 6 matching bases. Germline V gene data show CDR1 as MDHEN and CDR2 as SYDVKM. Trimming removed 8 bases at V and 1 base at J, with 13 bases between. The CDR3 length is 14 residues. The CDR3 here is CASGSGVGTDTQYF. In DNA, the CDR3 is TGTGCCAGCGGGTCGGGAGTGGGCACAGATACGCAGTATTTT. Variable domain in full (rest from reference TRBV28 and TRBJ2-3): DVKVTQSSRYLVKRTGEKVFLECVQDMDHENMFWYRQDPGLGLRLIYFSYDVKMKEKGDIPEGYSVSREKKERFSLILESASTNQTSMYLCASGSGVGTDTQYFGPGTRLTVL.

The rearrangement uses TRBV5-5 and TRBJ2-5; tentatively, D is TRBD1 (7 bases). Germline V gene sequence: CDR1 SGHKS, CDR2 YYEKEE (reference sequence). This CDR3 region has 17 residues. Trimming cost V 2 bases and J 1 base, with 18 bases left between them. CDR3 DNA sequence: TGTGCCAGCAGCTTCTTGGGCCCAGGGGGGCCCCAAGAGACCCAGTACTTC. It translates to CASSFLGPGGPQETQYF.

The CDR3 coding sequence is TGTGCCAGCAGTCTCGCGGGGAGGACGAGTCTTTCCGGGGAGCTGTTTTTT. It codes for CASSLAGRTSLSGELFF. The V call is TRBV2, the J call TRBJ2-2; D might be TRBD2 (6 bases). The V gene's germline CDR1 is SNHLY and CDR2 FYNNEI. V was pared by 5 bases and J by 6 bases, with 22 bases between. There are 17 residues in the CDR3.

The chain uses TRBV19 and TRBJ1-2; tentative D call: TRBD1 (5 bases). Germline values: CDR1 LNHDA, CDR2 SQIVND (reference sequence). V lost 7 bases and J 5 bases, leaving 29 bases between the germline ends. This CDR3 is 18 amino acids long. The CDR3 DNA reads TGTGCCAGTAAAAATCTGGTTGTTCGGACAAAAAACAGTTATGGCTACACCTTC. It translates to CASKNLVVRTKNSYGYTF.

DNA of the CDR3: TGTGCCAGCAGCGTAATTACTAGCGGGAGAGCCTACGAGCAGTACTTC. This translates into CASSVITSGRAYEQYF. The chain uses TRBV7-2 and TRBJ2-7; TRBD2 aligns across 11 bases. The CDR3 runs 16 residues. Germline CDR1 reads SGHTA; CDR2 reads FQGNSA. The ends lost 5 bases at V and 2 bases at J; junction bases unmatched: 8.

V is TRBV6-5 and J is TRBJ2-5; 12 bases align to TRBD2. The J segment lost 5 bases and the V segment lost 4 bases, leaving 5 bases of the junction unmatched. The CDR3 is 15 residues long. Germline V gene data show CDR1 as MNHEY and CDR2 as SVGAGI. CDR3 protein: CASSSPSGGAETQYF. As DNA, the CDR3 is TGTGCCAGCAGTTCTCCTAGCGGGGGGGCGGAGACCCAGTACTTC.

This clone was counted many times. The V and J genes are TRBV3-1 (or the pseudogene TRBV3-2) and TRBJ2-7, with D maybe TRBD1 (5 bases). In germline, CDR1 is LGHDT, CDR2 YNNKEL (reference sequence). The CDR3 runs 15 residues. V lost 0 bases and J 3 bases, leaving 12 bases between the germline ends. CDR3 loop: CASSQDNGAFYEQYF. The CDR3 nucleotides are TGTGCCAGCAGCCAAGATAATGGGGCGTTCTACGAGCAGTACTTC.

In this sample, this clone turned up once. This chain uses TRBV7-3 with TRBJ2-2; D is ambiguous. The CDR3 covers 12 residues. With 6 bases removed from V and 2 bases from J, the gap between germline ends came to 4 bases. Germline V gives CDR1 SGHTA, CDR2 FQGTGA. The CDR3 bases are TGTGCCAGCAGTCCTAACACCGGGGAGCTGTTTTTT. This encodes CASSPNTGELFF.

The rearrangement joins TRBV6-5 to TRBJ2-5; maybe TRBD2 (7 bases). Germline-derived CDR1 and CDR2 are MNHEY and SVGAGI. Between the trimmed V and J ends, which lost 11 bases and 2 bases, there was a span of 15 bases. CDR3 size: 13 residues. In nucleotides, the CDR3 is TGTGCCGGGGGGGGGACACTACAAGAGACCCAGTACTTC. Amino acid sequence: CAGGGTLQETQYF.

The rearrangement uses TRBV5-1 and TRBJ1-3, with 7 bases identical to TRBD1. The length of the CDR3 is 17 residues. J was trimmed by 0 bases and V by 2 bases; bases with no gene match: 8. Germline V gene lookup returns CDR1 SGHRS and CDR2 YFSETQ. The CDR3 DNA reads as TGCGCCAGCAGCTTAGGCAGGGGGACTCCCTCTGGAAACACCATATATTTT. As protein: CASSLGRGTPSGNTIYF.

The J gene is TRBJ1-6, the V gene TRBV7-2; 7 nucleotides agree with TRBD1. This CDR3 is 15 amino acids long. Trimming cost V 5 bases and J 8 bases; bases outside gene matches: 9. Germline CDR1 reads SGHTA; CDR2 reads FQGNSA. The chain's CDR3 is CASSPRQGIDSPLHF. The CDR3 bases are TGTGCCAGCAGCCCCCGACAGGGAATCGATTCACCCCTCCACTTT.

The chain couples TRBV27 to TRBJ1-1; no clear D. Trimming took off 6 bases at V and 6 bases at J, with 17 bases between the two ends. Per the germline V gene, CDR1 is MNHEY and CDR2 is SMNVEV (reference sequence). The length of the CDR3 is 14 residues. The CDR3 loop is CASRLGGSGSEAFF. The CDR3 coding sequence is TGTGCCAGCAGGCTGGGTGGGTCGGGTTCTGAAGCTTTCTTT.

This clone showed up just once. The J gene is TRBJ1-1, the V gene TRBV5-4; 8 bases are shared with TRBD1. Germline V gene lookup returns CDR1 SGHNT and CDR2 YYREEE (reference sequence). The CDR3 contains 15 residues. Trimming removed 4 bases from V and 0 bases from J; junction bases left unmatched: 5. The CDR3 DNA follows: TGTGCCAGCAGCCCGGCGGGACAGGTGAACACTGAAGCTTTCTTT. This translates into CASSPAGQVNTEAFF.

The CDR3 sequence: CAWSVPQGIAFF. As DNA, the CDR3 is TGTGCCTGGAGTGTACCTCAGGGGATAGCTTTCTTT. V gene TRBV30 combines with J gene TRBJ1-1, with D possibly TRBD1 on 6 matching bases. Germline CDR1 GTSNPN, CDR2 SVGIG (reference sequence). The CDR3 consists of 12 residues. V lost 0 bases and J lost 10, with 12 bases in between.

This chain links TRBV6-5 with TRBJ1-1; 7 bases align to TRBD1. The CDR3 is 15 residues long. The germline CDR1 and CDR2 sequences are MNHEY and SVGAGI. V lost 10 bases to trimming and J lost 4 bases; unmatched junction nucleotides: 15. The CDR3 nucleotides read TGTGCCACTTCTGGGGGTAGGGCAGGGGGCACTGAAGCTTTCTTT. It codes for CATSGGRAGGTEAFF.

This clone was detected a few times. V and J are TRBV7-9 and TRBJ1-3; weak D call: TRBD1 (5 bases). CDR1 and CDR2 (germline): SEHNR, FQNEAQ (reference sequence). The V end lost 8 bases, the J end lost 7 bases, and 15 bases lay between the germline ends. CDR3 length: 13 amino acids. The CDR3 reads CASGASPTNTIYF. For the CDR3, the DNA is TGTGCCAGCGGGGCCAGCCCGACGAACACCATATATTTT.

This clone was counted many times. The chain joins TRBV7-2 to TRBJ2-1, with a possible D match to TRBD1 (5 bases). Deletions cut 2 bases from V and 8 bases from J, with 13 bases between. The germline gives CDR1 SGHTA, CDR2 FQGNSA. CDR3 size: 14 residues. The CDR3 coding sequence is TGTGCCAGCAGCTTACAGGGTTTTGGCGATGAGCAGTTCTTC. Its protein product is CASSLQGFGDEQFF.

This rearrangement joins TRBV12-3 or TRBV12-4 to TRBJ2-5; D is undetermined. V dropped 3 bases and J dropped 5 bases, with 10 bases sitting between them. The CDR3 is made up of 13 amino acids. The CDR3 region has the DNA TGTGCCAGCAGTTTCGCAGTTACGGAGACCCAGTACTTC. This gives the protein CASSFAVTETQYF.

This CDR3 reads CASSLANTRTGEAYGYTF. As DNA, the CDR3 is TGTGCCAGCAGCTTAGCGAATACCCGGACAGGGGAGGCCTATGGCTACACCTTC. The chain joins TRBV7-8 to TRBJ1-2; 9 bases are a match to TRBD1. Germline V gives CDR1 SGHVS, CDR2 FQNEAQ. V shed 0 bases, J shed 4 bases, and the junction held 12 bases outside the gene matches. The CDR3 extends over 18 amino acids. The complete variable domain, with remaining parts taken from reference TRBV7-8 and TRBJ1-2, reads GAGVSQSPRYKVAKRGQDVALRCDPISGHVSLFWYQQALGQGPEFLTYFQNEAQLDKSGLPSDRFFAERPEGSVSTLKIQRTQQEDSAVYLCASSLANTRTGEAYGYTFGSGTRLTVV.

The chain has TRBV19 and TRBJ2-7; TRBD2 matches 8 bases. Trimming cost V 7 bases and J 5 bases; bases outside gene matches: 16. This CDR3 comprises 16 residues. Looked up from germline, CDR1 is LNHDA and CDR2 is SQIVND (reference sequence). In DNA, the CDR3 is TGTGCCAGTAAGCAACTTGGACGGGGGGGCCGAGACGAGCAGTACTTC. This codes for CASKQLGRGGRDEQYF.

The chain uses TRBV5-6 and TRBJ2-3; 10 positions agree with TRBD2. With 1 base clipped from V and 3 bases from J, the junction kept 8 bases outside the gene matches. Germline loops: CDR1 SGHDT, CDR2 YYEEEE. The CDR3 contains 17 residues. The CDR3 nucleotides read TGTGCCAGCAGCTTGTCCGCTAGCGGGAGTGCGACAGATACGCAGTATTTT. It translates to CASSLSASGSATDTQYF.

V usage is TRBV2 and J usage is TRBJ2-7; weak D call: TRBD2 (5 bases). CDR3 length equals 12 residues. Per germline, CDR1 SNHLY and CDR2 FYNNEI. V shed 8 bases and J shed 2 bases, with 10 bases lying between them. The CDR3 DNA is TGTGCCAGCGGTTCGGGGACCTACGAGCAGTACTTC. Encoded protein: CASGSGTYEQYF.

This clone was counted a few times. The rearrangement joins TRBV5-1 to TRBJ2-3, with TRBD1 matching over 9 bases. Germline CDR1 reads SGHRS; CDR2 reads YFSETQ. This CDR3 spans 15 amino acids. V lost 0 bases, J lost 6 bases, and 5 bases stayed unmatched. CDR3 DNA: TGCGCCAGCAGCTTGGTGACAGGGGGATCTGATACGCAGTATTTT. Encoded protein: CASSLVTGGSDTQYF.

This chain joins TRBV30 and TRBJ1-6; D is unclear. The CDR3 contains 13 residues. Trimming pared 7 bases from V and 9 bases from J, leaving 16 bases between. From germline, CDR1 is GTSNPN and CDR2 SVGIG (reference sequence). CDR3 sequence: CAFLGRSGSPLHF. The CDR3 DNA sequence: TGTGCCTTCTTAGGCCGATCGGGTTCACCCCTCCACTTT.